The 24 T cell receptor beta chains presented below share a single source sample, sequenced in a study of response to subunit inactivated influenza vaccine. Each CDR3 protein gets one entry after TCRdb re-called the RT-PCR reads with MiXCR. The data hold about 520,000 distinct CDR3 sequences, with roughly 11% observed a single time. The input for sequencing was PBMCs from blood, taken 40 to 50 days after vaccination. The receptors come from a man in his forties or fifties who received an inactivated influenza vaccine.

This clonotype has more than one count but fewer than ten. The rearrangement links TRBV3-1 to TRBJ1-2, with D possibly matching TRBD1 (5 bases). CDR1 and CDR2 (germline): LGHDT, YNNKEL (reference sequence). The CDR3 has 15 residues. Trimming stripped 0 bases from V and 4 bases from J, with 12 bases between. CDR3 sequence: CASSQDRGLGYGYTF. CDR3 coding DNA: TGTGCCAGCAGCCAAGATCGGGGCCTCGGCTATGGCTACACCTTC.

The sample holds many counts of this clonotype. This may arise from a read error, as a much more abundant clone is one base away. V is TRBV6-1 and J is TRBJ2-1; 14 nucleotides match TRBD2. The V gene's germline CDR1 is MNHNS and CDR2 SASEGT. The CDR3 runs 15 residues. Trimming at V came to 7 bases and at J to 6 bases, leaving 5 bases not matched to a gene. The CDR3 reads CASNTGTSGSNEQFF. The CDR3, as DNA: TGTGCCAGCAATACCGGGACTAGCGGGAGCAATGAGCAGTTCTTC.

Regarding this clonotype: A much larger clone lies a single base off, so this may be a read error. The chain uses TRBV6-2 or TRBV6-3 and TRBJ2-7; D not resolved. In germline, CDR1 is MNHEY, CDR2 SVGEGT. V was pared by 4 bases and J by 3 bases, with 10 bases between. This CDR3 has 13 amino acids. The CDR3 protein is CASSLNKGYEQYF. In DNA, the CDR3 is TGTGCCAGCAGTTTAAACAAGGGCTACGAGCAGTACTTC.

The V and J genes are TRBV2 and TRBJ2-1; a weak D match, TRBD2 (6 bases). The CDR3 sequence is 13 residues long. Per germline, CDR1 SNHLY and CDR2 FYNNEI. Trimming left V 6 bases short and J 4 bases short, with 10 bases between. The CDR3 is CASRQGLYNEQFF. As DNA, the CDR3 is TGTGCCAGCAGGCAGGGACTGTACAATGAGCAGTTCTTC.

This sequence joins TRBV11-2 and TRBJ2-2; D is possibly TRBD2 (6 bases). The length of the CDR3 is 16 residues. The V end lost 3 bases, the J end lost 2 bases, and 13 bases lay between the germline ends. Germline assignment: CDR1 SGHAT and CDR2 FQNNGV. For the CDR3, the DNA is TGTGCCAGCAGCTTGGGGGGTAGCGGAAACACCGGGGAGCTGTTTTTT. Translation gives CASSLGGSGNTGELFF. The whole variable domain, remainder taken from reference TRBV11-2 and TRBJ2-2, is EAGVAQSPRYKIIEKRQSVAFWCNPISGHATLYWYQQILGQGPKLLIQFQNNGVVDDSQLPKDRFSAERLKGVDSTLKIQPAKLEDSAVYLCASSLGGSGNTGELFFGEGSRLTVL.

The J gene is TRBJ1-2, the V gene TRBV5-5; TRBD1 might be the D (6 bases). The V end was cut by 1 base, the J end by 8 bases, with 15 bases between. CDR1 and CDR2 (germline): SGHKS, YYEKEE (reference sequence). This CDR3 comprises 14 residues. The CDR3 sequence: CASSLLSGAQGYTF. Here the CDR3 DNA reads TGTGCCAGCAGCTTGCTTTCGGGGGCGCAAGGCTACACCTTC. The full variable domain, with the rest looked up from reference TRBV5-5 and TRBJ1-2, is DAGVTQSPTHLIKTRGQQVTLRCSPISGHKSVSWYQQVLGQGPQFIFQYYEKEERGRGNFPDRFSARQFPNYSSELNVNALLLGDSALYLCASSLLSGAQGYTFGSGTRLTVV.

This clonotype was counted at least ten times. The CDR3 region has the DNA TGTGCCAGCACCTGGGACAGGTCAAAGGAGGGTGAGCAGTTCTTC. It is translated as CASTWDRSKEGEQFF. The V gene is TRBV25-1, the J gene TRBJ2-1; 8 bases map to TRBD1. V lost 7 bases to trimming and J lost 9 bases; unmatched junction nucleotides: 14. Germline values: CDR1 MGHDK, CDR2 SYGVNS. The CDR3 spans 15 residues.

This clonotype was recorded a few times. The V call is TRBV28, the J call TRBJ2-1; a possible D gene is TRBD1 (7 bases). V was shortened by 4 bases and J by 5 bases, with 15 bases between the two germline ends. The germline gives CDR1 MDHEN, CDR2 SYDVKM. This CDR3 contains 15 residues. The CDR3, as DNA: TGTGCCAGCAGTTCTGACAGGGCGGGAAACAATGAGCAGTTCTTC. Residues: CASSSDRAGNNEQFF.

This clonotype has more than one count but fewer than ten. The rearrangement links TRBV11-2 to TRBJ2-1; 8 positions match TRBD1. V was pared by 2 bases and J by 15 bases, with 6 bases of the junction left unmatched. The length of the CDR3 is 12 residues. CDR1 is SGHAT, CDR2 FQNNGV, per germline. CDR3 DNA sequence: TGTGCCAGCAGCTTATCGACAGGGGAAGGGTTCTTC. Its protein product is CASSLSTGEGFF.

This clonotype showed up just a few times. The CDR3 coding sequence is TGTGCCAGCAGCTTGGAACTCGTTCGAGGAGAGCAGTTCTTC. It specifies CASSLELVRGEQFF. J is TRBJ2-1 and V is TRBV5-5; no reliable D call. Germline values: CDR1 SGHKS, CDR2 YYEKEE (reference sequence). The CDR3 runs 14 residues. The V end lost 0 bases, the J end lost 10 bases, and 14 bases lay between the germline ends.

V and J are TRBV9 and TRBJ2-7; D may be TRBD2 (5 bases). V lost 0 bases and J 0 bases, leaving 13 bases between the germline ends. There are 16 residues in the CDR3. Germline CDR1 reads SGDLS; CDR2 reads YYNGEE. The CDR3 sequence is CASSVGSDLSSYEQYF. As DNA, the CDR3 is TGTGCCAGCAGCGTAGGTAGCGACCTGAGCTCCTACGAGCAGTACTTC.

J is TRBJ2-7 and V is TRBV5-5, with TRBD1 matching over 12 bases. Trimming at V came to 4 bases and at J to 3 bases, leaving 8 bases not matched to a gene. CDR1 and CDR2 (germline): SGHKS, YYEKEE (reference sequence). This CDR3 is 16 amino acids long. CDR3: CASSPSGTGGIYEQYF. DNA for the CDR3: TGTGCCAGCAGCCCAAGCGGGACAGGGGGCATCTACGAGCAGTACTTC.

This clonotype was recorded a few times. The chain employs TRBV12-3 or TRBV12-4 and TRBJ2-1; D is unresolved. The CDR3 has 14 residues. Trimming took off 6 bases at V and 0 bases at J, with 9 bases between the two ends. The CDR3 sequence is CASRLPGSYNEQFF. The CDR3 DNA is TGTGCCAGCAGGCTGCCGGGCTCCTACAATGAGCAGTTCTTC.

The CDR3 reads CASSPEEGLSYEQYF. For the CDR3, the DNA is TGTGCCAGCAGTCCGGAGGAGGGTCTCTCCTACGAGCAGTACTTC. The V and J genes are TRBV28 and TRBJ2-7; tentative D call: TRBD2 (6 bases). This CDR3 contains 15 residues. Germline V gene data show CDR1 as MDHEN and CDR2 as SYDVKM. V lost 5 bases and J 0 bases, leaving 14 bases between the germline ends.

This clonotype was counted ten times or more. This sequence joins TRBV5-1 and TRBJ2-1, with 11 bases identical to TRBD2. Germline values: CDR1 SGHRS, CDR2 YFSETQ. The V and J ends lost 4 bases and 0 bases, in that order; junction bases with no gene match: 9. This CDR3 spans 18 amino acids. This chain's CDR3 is CASSLNDLAGGSYNEQFF. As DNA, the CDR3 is TGCGCCAGCAGCCTCAACGATCTAGCGGGGGGCTCCTACAATGAGCAGTTCTTC.

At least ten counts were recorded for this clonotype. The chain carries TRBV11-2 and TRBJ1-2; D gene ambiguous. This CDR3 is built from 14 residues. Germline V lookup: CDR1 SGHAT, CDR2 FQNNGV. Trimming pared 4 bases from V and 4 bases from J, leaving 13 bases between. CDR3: CASSSVRRTYGYTF. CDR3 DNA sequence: TGTGCCAGCAGCTCCGTCCGACGGACCTATGGCTACACCTTC.

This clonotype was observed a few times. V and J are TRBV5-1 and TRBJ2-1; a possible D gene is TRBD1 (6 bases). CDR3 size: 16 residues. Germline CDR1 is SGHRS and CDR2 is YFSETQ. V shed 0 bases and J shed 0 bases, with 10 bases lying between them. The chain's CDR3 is CASSLVGRGSYNEQFF. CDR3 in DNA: TGCGCCAGCAGCTTGGTGGGCAGGGGCTCCTACAATGAGCAGTTCTTC.

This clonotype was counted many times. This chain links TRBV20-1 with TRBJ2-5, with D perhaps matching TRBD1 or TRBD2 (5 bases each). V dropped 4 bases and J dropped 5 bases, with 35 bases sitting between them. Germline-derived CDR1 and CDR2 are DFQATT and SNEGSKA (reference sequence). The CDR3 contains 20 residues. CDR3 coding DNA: TGCAGTGCTAATAGTGGGCCGGCGCCGGGACCAAAAGCGCGGGCGGAGACCCAGTACTTC. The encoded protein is CSANSGPAPGPKARAETQYF.

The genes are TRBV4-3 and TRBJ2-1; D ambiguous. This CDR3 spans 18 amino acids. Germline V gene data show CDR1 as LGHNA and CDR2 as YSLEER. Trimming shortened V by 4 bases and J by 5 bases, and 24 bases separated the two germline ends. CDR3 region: CASSRLMGTLSQNNEQFF. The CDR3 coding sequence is TGCGCCAGCAGCCGACTTATGGGAACCCTATCCCAAAACAATGAGCAGTTCTTC.

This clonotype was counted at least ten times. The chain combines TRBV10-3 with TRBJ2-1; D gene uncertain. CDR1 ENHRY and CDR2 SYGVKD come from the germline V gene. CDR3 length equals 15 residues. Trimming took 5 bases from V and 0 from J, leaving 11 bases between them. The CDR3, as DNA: TGTGCCATCAGTCCGGGCCTCCGCTCCTACAATGAGCAGTTCTTC. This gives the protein CAISPGLRSYNEQFF.

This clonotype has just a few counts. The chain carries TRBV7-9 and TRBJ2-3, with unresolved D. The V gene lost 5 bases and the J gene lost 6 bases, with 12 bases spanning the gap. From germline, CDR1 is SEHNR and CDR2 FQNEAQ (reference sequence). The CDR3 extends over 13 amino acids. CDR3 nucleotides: TGTGCCAGCAGCAGAGCTGTTGGGGATACGCAGTATTTT. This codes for CASSRAVGDTQYF.

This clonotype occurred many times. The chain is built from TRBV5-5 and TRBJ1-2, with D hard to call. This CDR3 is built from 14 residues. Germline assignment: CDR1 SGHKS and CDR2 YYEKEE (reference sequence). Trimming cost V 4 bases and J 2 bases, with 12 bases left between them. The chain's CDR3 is CASSPSLGNYGYTF. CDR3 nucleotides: TGTGCCAGCAGCCCGAGTTTGGGGAACTATGGCTACACCTTC.

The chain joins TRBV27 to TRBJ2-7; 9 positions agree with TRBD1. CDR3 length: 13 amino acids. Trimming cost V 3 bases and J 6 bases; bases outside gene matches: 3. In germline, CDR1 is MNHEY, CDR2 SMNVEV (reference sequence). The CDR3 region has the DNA TGTGCCAGCAGTTTGGGGACAGGGACCGAGCAGTACTTC. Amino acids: CASSLGTGTEQYF.

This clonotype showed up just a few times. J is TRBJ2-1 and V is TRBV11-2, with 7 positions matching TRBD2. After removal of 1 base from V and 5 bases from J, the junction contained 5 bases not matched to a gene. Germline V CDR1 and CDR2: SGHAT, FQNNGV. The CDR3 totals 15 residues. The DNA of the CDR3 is TGTGCCAGCAGCTTAGGTCCGGGGGGAAACAATGAGCAGTTCTTC. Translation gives CASSLGPGGNNEQFF.